A single sample is the source of the 31 T cell receptor beta chains below, sequenced in a study of blood T cell repertoires in COVID-19. Generated by immunoSEQ multiplex PCR, the TCRdb table keeps only in-frame clones and is missing some. The data show some 100,000 clones, with roughly 79% seen just once and around 9.3% held by the top ten. The source material was peripheral blood. These TCRs come from a human donor in a cohort sampled during active COVID-19.

The chain combines TRBV6-5 with TRBJ2-5, with D possibly matching TRBD1 (6 bases). V shed 0 bases and J shed 5 bases, with 16 bases lying between them. Germline loops: CDR1 MNHEY, CDR2 SVGAGI. The CDR3 is 16 amino acids. CDR3 protein: CASSYSKVQGMETQYF. CDR3 sequence (DNA): TGTGCCAGCAGTTACTCGAAGGTTCAGGGGATGGAGACCCAGTACTTC.

This chain's CDR3 is CASSLRQSYEQYF. CDR3 nucleotides: TGTGCCAGCAGCTTACGACAGAGCTACGAGCAGTACTTC. The chain carries TRBV7-2 and TRBJ2-7; a weak D match, TRBD1 (5 bases). Germline V gene data show CDR1 as SGHTA and CDR2 as FQGNSA. The length of the CDR3 is 13 residues. V gave up 2 bases and J gave up 3 bases, with 8 bases separating them.

This chain joins TRBV30 and TRBJ1-2; possibly TRBD1 for D (6 bases). Germline CDR1 reads GTSNPN; CDR2 reads SVGIG (reference sequence). Trimming shortened V by 5 bases and J by 8 bases, and 15 bases separated the two germline ends. The CDR3 is 12 residues long. The CDR3 protein is CAWEGTGRGYTF. The CDR3 bases are TGTGCCTGGGAGGGAACAGGGCGCGGCTACACCTTC.

The V and J genes are TRBV18 and TRBJ2-7, with 9 positions matching TRBD2. The J segment lost 4 bases and the V segment lost 1 base, leaving 8 bases of the junction unmatched. The germline gives CDR1 KGHSH, CDR2 LQKENI. The CDR3 is 16 residues long. The CDR3 loop reads CASSPQGGGARYEQYF. As DNA, the CDR3 is TGTGCCAGCTCACCACAGGGCGGGGGGGCCCGATACGAGCAGTACTTC.

This chain links TRBV5-1 with TRBJ1-1; D uncertain. With 4 bases removed from V and 2 bases from J, the gap between germline ends came to 15 bases. The CDR3 sequence is 15 residues long. Germline CDR1 reads SGHRS; CDR2 reads YFSETQ. CDR3 residues: CASSLLFISNTEAFF. The DNA for the CDR3 is TGCGCCAGCAGCCTTCTCTTCATTAGTAACACTGAAGCTTTCTTT. Combining the CDR3 with reference TRBV5-1 and TRBJ1-1 gives the whole variable domain KAGVTQTPRYLIKTRGQQVTLSCSPISGHRSVSWYQQTPGQGLQFLFEYFSETQRNKGNFPGRFSGRQFSNSRSEMNVSTLELGDSALYLCASSLLFISNTEAFFGQGTRLTVV.

The chain uses TRBV27 and TRBJ2-2; 12 bases line up with TRBD1. This CDR3 contains 18 residues. The trim removed 5 bases at V and 0 bases at J, leaving 7 bases unmatched. Germline V gene lookup returns CDR1 MNHEY and CDR2 SMNVEV (reference sequence). The CDR3 bases are TGTGCCAGCAGTGTTTCCGGGACAGGGGGCTCGAACACCGGGGAGCTGTTTTTT. As protein: CASSVSGTGGSNTGELFF.

The genes are TRBV7-9 and TRBJ2-3; tentatively, D is TRBD2 (6 bases). The V and J ends lost 4 bases and 6 bases respectively, with 17 bases between them. This CDR3 has 15 amino acids. The germline V gene encodes CDR1 SEHNR and CDR2 FQNEAQ (reference sequence). Here the CDR3 DNA reads TGTGCCAGCAGCTCCGTCCCGGGGGAAGGGGATACGCAGTATTTT. This translates into CASSSVPGEGDTQYF.

This clone was seen a handful of times. The chain recombines TRBV3-1 (or the pseudogene TRBV3-2) with TRBJ1-1; tentative D call: TRBD1 (6 bases). The germline V gene encodes CDR1 LGHDT and CDR2 YNNKEL (reference sequence). The length of the CDR3 is 15 residues. Trimming removed 4 bases at V and 6 bases at J, with 18 bases between. The CDR3 nucleotides are TGTGCCAGCAGCCCTACCGACAGGTCCCCGGCTGAAGCTTTCTTT. Protein: CASSPTDRSPAEAFF.

The count of this clone is one. This chain joins TRBV30 and TRBJ1-5, with a weak D call TRBD1 (5 bases). The CDR3 has 13 residues. Germline V lookup: CDR1 GTSNPN, CDR2 SVGIG (reference sequence). Trimming stripped 5 bases from V and 3 bases from J, with 11 bases between. CDR3 sequence (DNA): TGTGCCTGGGGAAGGGGCATCAATCAGCCCCAGCATTTT. Translating gives CAWGRGINQPQHF.

The chain employs TRBV9 and TRBJ1-2, with D perhaps TRBD1 (5 bases). The V gene's germline CDR1 is SGDLS and CDR2 YYNGEE. The CDR3 extends over 15 amino acids. Between the trimmed V and J ends, which lost 4 bases and 7 bases, there was a span of 20 bases. The CDR3 sequence: CASSPSAGGGLGYTF. The CDR3 region has the DNA TGTGCCAGCAGCCCCTCGGCCGGGGGTGGCCTTGGCTACACCTTC.

This clone was seen a few times. The V and J genes are TRBV19 and TRBJ2-7; D is unclear. Trimming removed 2 bases at V and 4 bases at J, with 9 bases between. The CDR3 runs 13 residues. The V gene's germline CDR1 is LNHDA and CDR2 SQIVND (reference sequence). This CDR3 is CASSINSQYEQYF. The DNA of the CDR3 is TGTGCCAGTAGTATAAACAGTCAATACGAGCAGTACTTC.

The V call is TRBV18, the J call TRBJ1-4, with no clear D. The CDR3 consists of 14 residues. Germline V gene lookup returns CDR1 KGHSH and CDR2 LQKENI. V was pared by 3 bases and J by 5 bases, with 10 bases between. In DNA form, the CDR3 reads TGTGCCAGCTCACCCGACAAGACAAATGAAAAACTGTTTTTT. Translated, it gives CASSPDKTNEKLFF. Full variable domain (missing parts from reference TRBV18 and TRBJ1-4): NAGVMQNPRHLVRRRGQEARLRCSPMKGHSHVYWYRQLPEEGLKFMVYLQKENIIDESGMPKERFSAEFPKEGPSILRIQQVVRGDSAAYFCASSPDKTNEKLFFGSGTQLSVL.

The chain employs TRBV5-1 and TRBJ2-5, with D perhaps matching TRBD1 (6 bases). CDR3 size: 13 residues. Trimming took 3 bases from V and 5 from J, leaving 11 bases between them. Per the germline V gene, CDR1 is SGHRS and CDR2 is YFSETQ. CDR3 nucleotides: TGCGCCAGCAGCTCTCAGGGGTGGGAGACCCAGTACTTC. It codes for CASSSQGWETQYF.

The V gene is TRBV20-1, the J gene TRBJ2-1, with D perhaps TRBD1 (6 bases). Germline CDR1 DFQATT, CDR2 SNEGSKA (reference sequence). This CDR3 contains 11 residues. The V end was cut by 0 bases, the J end by 9 bases, with 6 bases between. The CDR3 sequence is CSAREGGEQFF. The DNA for the CDR3 is TGCAGTGCTAGAGAAGGGGGTGAGCAGTTCTTC.

The V gene is TRBV11-2, the J gene TRBJ2-7; 7 nucleotides match TRBD2. The germline CDR1 and CDR2 sequences are SGHAT and FQNNGV. V lost 1 base and J lost 6; bases outside the gene matches: 9. This CDR3 contains 15 residues. The CDR3, as DNA: TGTGCCAGCAGCTTAGTGGCGGGAGTAGGGTCCGAGCAGTACTTC. Amino acids: CASSLVAGVGSEQYF.

About this clone itself: One end of the junction is discordant with germline, which a read error may explain. This CDR3 is also generated by other DNA sequences in the sample. The rearrangement joins TRBV5-8 to TRBJ1-4; D is ambiguous. The CDR3 sequence is 14 residues long. The germline CDR1 and CDR2 sequences are SGHTS and YDEGEE. The CDR3 loop reads CASSLRTTLGKLFF. The CDR3 DNA is TGTGCCAGCAGCTTGCGAACTACCCTCGGGAAACTATTTTTT.

This clone turned up a few times. This sequence joins TRBV6-2 or TRBV6-3 and TRBJ1-5, with 10 positions matching TRBD1. The CDR3 has 19 amino acids. The germline V gene encodes CDR1 MNHEY and CDR2 SVGEGT. With V trimmed by 6 bases and J by 1 base, 15 bases remained unmatched. This CDR3 reads CASSLNRDRGFRSNQPQHF. The DNA of the CDR3 is TGTGCCAGCAGCCTGAACCGGGACAGGGGTTTTAGAAGCAATCAGCCCCAGCATTTT.

The chain recombines TRBV6-5 with TRBJ1-1; D possibly corresponds to TRBD1 (6 bases). V was trimmed by 7 bases and J by 1 base, leaving 10 bases between them. The germline V gene has CDR1 MNHEY and CDR2 SVGAGI. The CDR3 runs to 13 residues. Here the CDR3 reads CASKGEPNTEAFF. In nucleotides, the CDR3 is TGTGCCAGCAAGGGGGAGCCGAACACTGAAGCTTTCTTT.

The chain links TRBV6-5 to TRBJ1-4; 7 bases map to TRBD1. Germline CDR1 and CDR2: MNHEY and SVGAGI. The V gene end was trimmed by 6 bases and the J gene end by 3 bases; junction bases not matched to a gene: 4. The CDR3 extends over 14 amino acids. The CDR3 DNA reads as TGTGCCAGCAGAACAGGGACAGCTAATGAAAAACTGTTTTTT. Translating it yields CASRTGTANEKLFF.

The CDR3 spells CASSFPRDYNSPLHF. As DNA, the CDR3 is TGTGCCAGCAGCTTCCCGAGGGATTATAATTCACCCCTCCACTTT. The J gene is TRBJ1-6, the V gene TRBV7-3; D is unclear. This CDR3 comprises 15 residues. Trimming left V 3 bases short and J 4 bases short, with 10 bases between. Looked up from germline, CDR1 is SGHTA and CDR2 is FQGTGA.

V usage is TRBV7-8 and J usage is TRBJ1-4, with D perhaps matching TRBD1 (6 bases). This CDR3 has 19 residues. Trimming removed 5 bases from V and 4 bases from J, with 26 bases in between. Germline CDR1 and CDR2: SGHVS and FQNEAQ. The CDR3 nucleotides read TGTGCCAGCAGCCCAGACGGGACAAGGATTAATCCTTTTAATGAAAAACTGTTTTTT. It encodes CASSPDGTRINPFNEKLFF. The full variable domain, in which reference TRBV7-8 and TRBJ1-4 provide the parts outside the CDR3, is GAGVSQSPRYKVAKRGQDVALRCDPISGHVSLFWYQQALGQGPEFLTYFQNEAQLDKSGLPSDRFFAERPEGSVSTLKIQRTQQEDSAVYLCASSPDGTRINPFNEKLFFGSGTQLSVL.

The V gene is TRBV11-2, the J gene TRBJ1-1; D perhaps matches TRBD1 (6 bases). Trimming pared 4 bases from V and 10 bases from J, leaving 22 bases between. This CDR3 spans 15 amino acids. Per the germline V gene, CDR1 is SGHAT and CDR2 is FQNNGV. The CDR3 loop is CASSSIEGVDLGAFF. CDR3 in DNA: TGTGCCAGCAGCTCTATTGAGGGGGTCGATCTAGGAGCTTTCTTT.

The chain is built from TRBV7-8 and TRBJ1-2, with D unresolved. CDR3 size: 13 residues. Germline V gene lookup returns CDR1 SGHVS and CDR2 FQNEAQ. V lost 2 bases to trimming and J lost 2 bases, with 6 bases between them. The CDR3 coding sequence is TGTGCCAGCAGCTTATGGGAGAACTATGGCTACACCTTC. This gives the protein CASSLWENYGYTF.

This clone appeared a single time. V is TRBV29-1 and J is TRBJ1-1, with D maybe TRBD1 (5 bases). The germline V and J ends were trimmed by 4 bases and 7 bases, with 10 bases remaining between them. There are 11 residues in the CDR3. Germline-derived CDR1 and CDR2 are SQVTM and ANQGSEA. This CDR3 reads CSVVGPIEAFF. The DNA of the CDR3 is TGCAGCGTTGTGGGGCCGATTGAAGCTTTCTTT.

In this sample, this clone turned up once. The J gene is TRBJ1-2, the V gene TRBV27; the match to TRBD1 covers 8 bases. J gave up 3 bases and V 3 bases, and 6 bases lay outside the gene matches. The CDR3 runs 15 residues. Germline V gene data show CDR1 as MNHEY and CDR2 as SMNVEV (reference sequence). The CDR3, as DNA: TGTGCCAGCAGTTTTGGGGACAGGAGAGACTATGGCTACACCTTC. Residues: CASSFGDRRDYGYTF.

The V and J genes are TRBV28 and TRBJ2-7; no clear D. This CDR3 has 13 residues. Per the germline V gene, CDR1 is MDHEN and CDR2 is SYDVKM. Trimming took 6 bases from V and 1 from J, leaving 10 bases between them. The CDR3 loop is CASRRSNSYEQYF. The CDR3 DNA sequence: TGTGCCAGCAGACGTAGCAATTCCTACGAGCAGTACTTC. Full variable domain (rest looked up from reference TRBV28 and TRBJ2-7): DVKVTQSSRYLVKRTGEKVFLECVQDMDHENMFWYRQDPGLGLRLIYFSYDVKMKEKGDIPEGYSVSREKKERFSLILESASTNQTSMYLCASRRSNSYEQYFGPGTRLTVT.

This chain connects TRBV5-4 to TRBJ1-3, with a possible D match to TRBD1 (5 bases). V gave up 0 bases and J gave up 2 bases, with 18 bases separating them. This CDR3 is built from 18 residues. Germline V gene data show CDR1 as SGHNT and CDR2 as YYREEE (reference sequence). In DNA, the CDR3 is TGTGCCAGCAGCTTGGGTGTTAGGAAGGGGAATGCTGGAAACACCATATATTTT. It yields the protein CASSLGVRKGNAGNTIYF.

The rearrangement uses TRBV4-3 and TRBJ2-7, with 7 bases matching TRBD1. The CDR3 has 13 residues. Looked up from germline, CDR1 is LGHNA and CDR2 is YSLEER. The V gene end was trimmed by 4 bases and the J gene end by 6 bases; junction bases not matched to a gene: 6. The CDR3 nucleotides are TGCGCCAGCAGCCCAACAGGGGTAGGCGAGCAGTACTTC. It codes for CASSPTGVGEQYF.

This chain joins TRBV29-1 and TRBJ2-7, with D perhaps TRBD2 (5 bases). The germline CDR1 and CDR2 sequences are SQVTM and ANQGSEA. The CDR3 is 15 amino acids. With 1 base removed from V and 7 bases from J, the gap between germline ends came to 20 bases. The CDR3 reads CSVEGLGSGKGEQYF. For the CDR3, the DNA is TGCAGCGTTGAAGGCTTAGGGAGTGGCAAAGGTGAGCAGTACTTC.

J is TRBJ1-5 and V is TRBV4-3, with D perhaps matching TRBD1 (5 bases). Trimming took off 5 bases at V and 7 bases at J, with 12 bases between the two ends. The length of the CDR3 is 13 residues. CDR1 is LGHNA and CDR2 is YSLEER in the germline V gene. The CDR3 sequence is CASSVRVGQPQHF. The CDR3 region has the DNA TGCGCCAGCAGCGTCAGGGTCGGACAGCCCCAGCATTTT.

V gene TRBV10-1 combines with J gene TRBJ1-1; D remains unclear. The CDR3 covers 11 residues. V lost 9 bases and J 10 bases, leaving 15 bases between the germline ends. In germline, CDR1 is WNHNN, CDR2 SYGVQD (reference sequence). CDR3 amino acids: CARPTGGGAFF. The CDR3 DNA reads TGCGCCAGGCCGACCGGAGGAGGAGCTTTCTTT.